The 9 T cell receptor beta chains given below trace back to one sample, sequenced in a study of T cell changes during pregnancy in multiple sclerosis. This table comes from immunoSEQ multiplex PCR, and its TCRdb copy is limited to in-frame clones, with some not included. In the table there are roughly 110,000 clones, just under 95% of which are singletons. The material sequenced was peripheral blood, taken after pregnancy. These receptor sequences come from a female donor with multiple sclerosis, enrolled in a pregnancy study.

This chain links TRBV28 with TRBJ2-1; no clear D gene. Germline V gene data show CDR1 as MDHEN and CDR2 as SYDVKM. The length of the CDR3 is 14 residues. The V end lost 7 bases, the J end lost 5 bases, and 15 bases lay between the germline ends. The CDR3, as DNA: TGTGCCAGCAAGACTGCCGGGTCCCACAATGAGCAGTTCTTC. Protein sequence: CASKTAGSHNEQFF. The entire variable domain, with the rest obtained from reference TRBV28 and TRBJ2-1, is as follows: DVKVTQSSRYLVKRTGEKVFLECVQDMDHENMFWYRQDPGLGLRLIYFSYDVKMKEKGDIPEGYSVSREKKERFSLILESASTNQTSMYLCASKTAGSHNEQFFGPGTRLTVL.

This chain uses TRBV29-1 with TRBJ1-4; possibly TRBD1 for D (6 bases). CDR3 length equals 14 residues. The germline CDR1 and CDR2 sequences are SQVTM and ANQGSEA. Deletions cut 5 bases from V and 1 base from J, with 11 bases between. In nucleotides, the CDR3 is TGCAGCGTTCTATCAGGGGAAACTAATGAAAAACTGTTTTTT. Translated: CSVLSGETNEKLFF.

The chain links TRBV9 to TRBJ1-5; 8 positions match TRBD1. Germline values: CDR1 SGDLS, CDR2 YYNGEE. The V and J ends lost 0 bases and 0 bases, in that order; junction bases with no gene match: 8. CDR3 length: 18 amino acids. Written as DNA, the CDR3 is TGTGCCAGCAGCGTAGGGACGGGACAGGCGTTTAGCAATCAGCCCCAGCATTTT. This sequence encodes CASSVGTGQAFSNQPQHF. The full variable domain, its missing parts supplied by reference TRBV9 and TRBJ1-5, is DSGVTQTPKHLITATGQRVTLRCSPRSGDLSVYWYQQSLDQGLQFLIQYYNGEERAKGNILERFSAQQFPDLHSELNLSSLELGDSALYFCASSVGTGQAFSNQPQHFGDGTRLSIL.

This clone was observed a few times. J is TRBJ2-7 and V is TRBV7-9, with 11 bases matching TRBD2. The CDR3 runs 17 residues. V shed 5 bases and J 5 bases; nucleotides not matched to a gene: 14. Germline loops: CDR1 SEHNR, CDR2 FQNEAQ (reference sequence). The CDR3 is CASSKGALAGGFHEQYF. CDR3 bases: TGTGCCAGCAGCAAGGGGGCCCTAGCGGGAGGTTTCCACGAGCAGTACTTC.

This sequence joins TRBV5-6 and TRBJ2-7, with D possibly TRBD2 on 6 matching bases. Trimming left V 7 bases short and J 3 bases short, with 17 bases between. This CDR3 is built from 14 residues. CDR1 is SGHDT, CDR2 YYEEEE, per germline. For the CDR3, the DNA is TGTGCCAGCGCCGGGGGACTCCCCCTCTACGAGCAGTACTTC. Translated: CASAGGLPLYEQYF.

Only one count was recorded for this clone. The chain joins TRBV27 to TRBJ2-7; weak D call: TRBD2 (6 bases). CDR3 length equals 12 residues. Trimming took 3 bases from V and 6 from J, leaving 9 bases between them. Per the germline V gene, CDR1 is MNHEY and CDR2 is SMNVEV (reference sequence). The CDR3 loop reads CASSLAGGEQYF. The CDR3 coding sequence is TGTGCCAGCAGTTTGGCCGGGGGCGAGCAGTACTTC.

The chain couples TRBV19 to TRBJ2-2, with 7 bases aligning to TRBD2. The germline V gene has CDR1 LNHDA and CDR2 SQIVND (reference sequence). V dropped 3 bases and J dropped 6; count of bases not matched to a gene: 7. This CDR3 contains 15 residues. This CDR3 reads CASSIRRGSAGELFF. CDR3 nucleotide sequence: TGTGCCAGTAGTATCCGGCGGGGGTCCGCCGGGGAGCTGTTTTTT.

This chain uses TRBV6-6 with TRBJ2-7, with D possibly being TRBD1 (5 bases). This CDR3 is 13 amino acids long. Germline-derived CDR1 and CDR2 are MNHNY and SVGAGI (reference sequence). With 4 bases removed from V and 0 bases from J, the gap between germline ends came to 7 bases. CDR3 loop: CASSWQGSYEQYF. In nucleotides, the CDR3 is TGTGCCAGCAGTTGGCAGGGCTCCTACGAGCAGTACTTC.

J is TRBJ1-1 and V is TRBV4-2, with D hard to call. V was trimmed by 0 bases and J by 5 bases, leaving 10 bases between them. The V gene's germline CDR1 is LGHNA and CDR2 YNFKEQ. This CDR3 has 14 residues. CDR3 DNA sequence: TGTGCCAGCAGCCAAGAGCGGGGATGGACTGAAGCTTTCTTT. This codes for CASSQERGWTEAFF.